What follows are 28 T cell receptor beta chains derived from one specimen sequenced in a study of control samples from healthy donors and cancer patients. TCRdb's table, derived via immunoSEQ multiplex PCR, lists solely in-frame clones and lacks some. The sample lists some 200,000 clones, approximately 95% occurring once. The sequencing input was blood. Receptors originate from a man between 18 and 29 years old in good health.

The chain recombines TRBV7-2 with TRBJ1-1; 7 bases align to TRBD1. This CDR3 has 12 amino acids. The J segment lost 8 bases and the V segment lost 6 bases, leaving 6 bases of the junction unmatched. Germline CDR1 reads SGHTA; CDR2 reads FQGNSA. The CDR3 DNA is TGTGCCAGCAGGAGGGACAGCTTCGAAGCTTTCTTT. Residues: CASRRDSFEAFF.

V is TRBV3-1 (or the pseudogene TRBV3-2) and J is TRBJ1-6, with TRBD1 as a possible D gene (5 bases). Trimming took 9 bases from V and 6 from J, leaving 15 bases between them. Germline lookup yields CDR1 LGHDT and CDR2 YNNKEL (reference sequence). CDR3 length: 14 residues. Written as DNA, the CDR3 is TGTGCCAGTCAGCTAGGGGAAACTAATTCACCCCTCCACTTT. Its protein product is CASQLGETNSPLHF.

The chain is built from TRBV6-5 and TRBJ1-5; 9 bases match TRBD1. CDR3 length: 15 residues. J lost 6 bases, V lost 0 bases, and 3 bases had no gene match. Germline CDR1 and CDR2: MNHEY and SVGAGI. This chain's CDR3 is CASSYSRTGVQPQHF. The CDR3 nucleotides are TGTGCCAGCAGTTACTCGAGGACAGGGGTTCAGCCCCAGCATTTT.

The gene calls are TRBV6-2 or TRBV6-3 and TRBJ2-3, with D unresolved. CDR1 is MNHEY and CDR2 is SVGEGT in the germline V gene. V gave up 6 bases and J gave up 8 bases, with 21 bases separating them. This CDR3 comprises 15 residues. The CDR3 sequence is CASSSETDSLGTQYF. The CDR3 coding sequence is TGTGCCAGCAGCTCCGAAACCGACTCCTTGGGTACGCAGTATTTT.

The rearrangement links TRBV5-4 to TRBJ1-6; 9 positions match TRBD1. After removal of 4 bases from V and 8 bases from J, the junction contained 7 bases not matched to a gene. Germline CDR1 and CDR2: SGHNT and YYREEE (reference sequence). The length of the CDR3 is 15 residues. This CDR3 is CASSRPDRGDSPLHF. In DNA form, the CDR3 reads TGTGCCAGCAGCCGGCCGGACAGGGGTGATTCACCCCTCCACTTT. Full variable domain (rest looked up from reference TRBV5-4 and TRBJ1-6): ETGVTQSPTHLIKTRGQQVTLRCSSQSGHNTVSWYQQALGQGPQFIFQYYREEENGRGNFPPRFSGLQFPNYSSELNVNALELDDSALYLCASSRPDRGDSPLHFGNGTRLTVT.

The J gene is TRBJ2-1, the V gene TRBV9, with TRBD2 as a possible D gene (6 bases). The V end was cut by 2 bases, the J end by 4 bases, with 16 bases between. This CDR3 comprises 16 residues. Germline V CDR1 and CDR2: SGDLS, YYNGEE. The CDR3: CASSVGREEWYNEQFF. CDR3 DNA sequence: TGTGCCAGCAGCGTTGGCAGGGAGGAGTGGTACAATGAGCAGTTCTTC.

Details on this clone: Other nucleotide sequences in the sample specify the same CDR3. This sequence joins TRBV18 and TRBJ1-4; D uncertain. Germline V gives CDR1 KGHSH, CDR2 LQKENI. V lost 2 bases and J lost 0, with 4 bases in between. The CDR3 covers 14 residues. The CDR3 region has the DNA TGTGCCAGCTCACCAGATACAACTAATGAAAAACTGTTTTTT. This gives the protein CASSPDTTNEKLFF.

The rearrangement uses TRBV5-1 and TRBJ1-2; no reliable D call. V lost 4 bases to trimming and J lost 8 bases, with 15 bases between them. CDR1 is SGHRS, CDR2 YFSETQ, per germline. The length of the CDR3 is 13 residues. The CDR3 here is CASSQMPVRGYTF. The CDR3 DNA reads TGCGCCAGCAGCCAGATGCCGGTCCGCGGCTACACCTTC.

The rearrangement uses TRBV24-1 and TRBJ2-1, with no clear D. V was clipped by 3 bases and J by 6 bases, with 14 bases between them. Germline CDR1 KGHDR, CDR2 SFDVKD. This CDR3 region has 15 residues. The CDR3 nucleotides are TGTGCCACCAGTGATGACGCACCCCAAGGCAATGAGCAGTTCTTC. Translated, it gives CATSDDAPQGNEQFF.

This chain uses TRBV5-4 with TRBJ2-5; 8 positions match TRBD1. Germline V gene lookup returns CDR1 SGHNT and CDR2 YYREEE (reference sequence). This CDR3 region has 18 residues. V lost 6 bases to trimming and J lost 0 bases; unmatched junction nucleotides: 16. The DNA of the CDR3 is TGTGCCAGCACCCCGGACCCTAGGGACAGGATAAACCAAGAGACCCAGTACTTC. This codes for CASTPDPRDRINQETQYF.

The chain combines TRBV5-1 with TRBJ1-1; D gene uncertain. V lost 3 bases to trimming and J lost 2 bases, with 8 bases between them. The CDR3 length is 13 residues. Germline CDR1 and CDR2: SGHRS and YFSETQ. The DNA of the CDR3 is TGCGCCAGCAGCTCTTCACCTAACACTGAAGCTTTCTTT. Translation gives CASSSSPNTEAFF.

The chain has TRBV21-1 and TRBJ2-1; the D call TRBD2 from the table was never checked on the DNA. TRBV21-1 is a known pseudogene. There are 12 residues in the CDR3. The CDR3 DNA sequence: TGTGCCAGCAGGAAAGTGAGGCTGGAGCAGTTCTTC. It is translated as CASRKVRLEQFF.

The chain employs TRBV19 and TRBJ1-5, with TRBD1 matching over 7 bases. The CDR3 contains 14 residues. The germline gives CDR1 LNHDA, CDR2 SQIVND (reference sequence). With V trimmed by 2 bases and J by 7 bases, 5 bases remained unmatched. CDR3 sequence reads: CASSIRGQAQPQHF. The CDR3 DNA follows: TGTGCCAGTAGTATAAGGGGGCAAGCACAGCCCCAGCATTTT.

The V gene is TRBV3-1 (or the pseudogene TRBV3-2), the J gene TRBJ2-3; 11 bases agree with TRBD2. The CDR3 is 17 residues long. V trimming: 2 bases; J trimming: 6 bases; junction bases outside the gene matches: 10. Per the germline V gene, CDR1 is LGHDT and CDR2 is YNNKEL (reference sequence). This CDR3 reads CASSQFRLAGRGDTQYF. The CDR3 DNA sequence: TGTGCCAGCAGCCAATTTAGACTAGCGGGGCGAGGGGATACGCAGTATTTT.

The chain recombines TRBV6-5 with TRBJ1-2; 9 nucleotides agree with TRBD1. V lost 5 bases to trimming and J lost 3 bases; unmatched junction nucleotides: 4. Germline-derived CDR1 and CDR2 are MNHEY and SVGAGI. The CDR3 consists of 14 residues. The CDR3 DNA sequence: TGTGCCAGCAGTCTCCGGACAGGGGACTATGGCTACACCTTC. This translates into CASSLRTGDYGYTF.

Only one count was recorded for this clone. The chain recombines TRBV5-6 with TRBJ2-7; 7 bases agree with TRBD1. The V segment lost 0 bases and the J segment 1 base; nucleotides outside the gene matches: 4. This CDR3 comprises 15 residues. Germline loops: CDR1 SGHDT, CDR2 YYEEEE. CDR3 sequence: CASSLGDSSSYEQYF. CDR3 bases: TGTGCCAGCAGCTTGGGGGACAGTTCTTCCTACGAGCAGTACTTC.

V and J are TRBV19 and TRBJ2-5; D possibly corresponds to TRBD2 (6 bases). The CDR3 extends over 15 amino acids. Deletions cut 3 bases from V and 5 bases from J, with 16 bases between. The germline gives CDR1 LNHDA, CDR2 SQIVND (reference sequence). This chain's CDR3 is CASSMTAGILETQYF. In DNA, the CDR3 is TGTGCCAGTAGTATGACTGCGGGGATTCTGGAGACCCAGTACTTC.

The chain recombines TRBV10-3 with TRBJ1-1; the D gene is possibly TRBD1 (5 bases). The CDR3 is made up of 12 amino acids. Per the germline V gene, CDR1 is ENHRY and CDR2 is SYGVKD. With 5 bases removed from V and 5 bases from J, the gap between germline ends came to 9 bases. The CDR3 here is CAISRGETEAFF. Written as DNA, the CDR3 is TGTGCCATCAGTAGAGGGGAGACTGAAGCTTTCTTT.

Written as DNA, the CDR3 is TGTGCCAGCGGGAGGGCTCGGAACACCGGGGAGCTGTTTTTT. Residues: CASGRARNTGELFF. The chain joins TRBV9 to TRBJ2-2, with 7 nucleotides matching TRBD2. V lost 7 bases to trimming and J lost 1 base; unmatched junction nucleotides: 4. Germline CDR1 SGDLS, CDR2 YYNGEE. The CDR3 extends over 14 amino acids.

The CDR3 bases are TGTGCCAGCAGCCGAGGGCAGGGGGCGATTAGCAATGGCTACACCTTC. Amino acids: CASSRGQGAISNGYTF. This chain links TRBV7-9 with TRBJ1-2; TRBD1 agrees at 8 bases. CDR3 length equals 16 residues. V lost 5 bases to trimming and J lost 6 bases; unmatched junction nucleotides: 14. Germline V gives CDR1 SEHNR, CDR2 FQNEAQ (reference sequence). The entire variable domain, with the rest obtained from reference TRBV7-9 and TRBJ1-2, is as follows: DTGVSQNPRHKITKRGQNVTFRCDPISEHNRLYWYRQTLGQGPEFLTYFQNEAQLEKSRLLSDRFSAERPKGSFSTLEIQRTEQGDSAMYLCASSRGQGAISNGYTFGSGTRLTVV.

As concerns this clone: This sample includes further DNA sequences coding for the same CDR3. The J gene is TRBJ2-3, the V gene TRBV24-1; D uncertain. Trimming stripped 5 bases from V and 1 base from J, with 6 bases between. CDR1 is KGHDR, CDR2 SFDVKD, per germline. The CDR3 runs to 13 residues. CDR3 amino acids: CATSVGGTDTQYF. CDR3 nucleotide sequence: TGTGCCACCAGTGTGGGCGGCACAGATACGCAGTATTTT.

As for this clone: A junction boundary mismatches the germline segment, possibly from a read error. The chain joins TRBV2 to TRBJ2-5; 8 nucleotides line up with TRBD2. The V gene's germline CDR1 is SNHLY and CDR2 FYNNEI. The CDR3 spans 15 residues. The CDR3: CASSEGLVVSGVPNF. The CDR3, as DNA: TGTGCCAGCAGTGAGGGTCTGGTTGTTAGCGGGGTACCAAACTTC. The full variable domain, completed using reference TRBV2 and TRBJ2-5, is EPEVTQTPSHQVTQMGQEVILRCVPISNHLYFYWYRQILGQKVEFLVSFYNNEISEKSEIFDDQFSVERPDGSNFTLKIRSTKLEDSAMYFCASSEGLVVSGVPNFGPGTRLLVL.

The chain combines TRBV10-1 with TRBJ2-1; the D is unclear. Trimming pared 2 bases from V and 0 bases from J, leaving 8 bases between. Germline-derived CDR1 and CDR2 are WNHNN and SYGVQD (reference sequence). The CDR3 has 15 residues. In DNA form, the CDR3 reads TGCGCCAGCAGTGAGGGTCTAAGCTCCTACAATGAGCAGTTCTTC. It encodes CASSEGLSSYNEQFF.

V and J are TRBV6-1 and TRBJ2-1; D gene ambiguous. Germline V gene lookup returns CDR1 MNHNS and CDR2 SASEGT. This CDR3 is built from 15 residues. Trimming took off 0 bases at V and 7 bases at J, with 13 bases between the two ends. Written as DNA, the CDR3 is TGTGCCAGCAGTGAAGCGGCCGGGTTTTGGAATGAGCAGTTCTTC. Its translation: CASSEAAGFWNEQFF.

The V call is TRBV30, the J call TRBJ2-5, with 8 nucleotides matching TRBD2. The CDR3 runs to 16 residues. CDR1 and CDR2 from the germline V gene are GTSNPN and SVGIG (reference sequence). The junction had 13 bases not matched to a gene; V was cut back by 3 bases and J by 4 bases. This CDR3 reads CAWRTGSGGLLETQYF. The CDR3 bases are TGTGCCTGGAGGACGGGGAGCGGGGGATTACTAGAGACCCAGTACTTC.

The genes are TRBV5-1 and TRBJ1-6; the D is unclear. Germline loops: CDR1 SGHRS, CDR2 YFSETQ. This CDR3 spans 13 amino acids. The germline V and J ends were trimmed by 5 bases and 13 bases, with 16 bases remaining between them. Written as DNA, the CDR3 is TGCGCCAGCAGTCTAGACTGGGAGTCGCCCCTCCACTTT. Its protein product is CASSLDWESPLHF.

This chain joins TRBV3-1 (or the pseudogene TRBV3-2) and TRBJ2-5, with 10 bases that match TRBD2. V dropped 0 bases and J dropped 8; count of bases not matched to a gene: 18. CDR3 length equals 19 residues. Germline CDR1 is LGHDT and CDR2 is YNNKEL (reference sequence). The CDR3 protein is CASSQDLVERGGPRVTQYF. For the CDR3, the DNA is TGTGCCAGCAGCCAAGATTTGGTTGAGCGGGGGGGCCCCCGAGTAACCCAGTACTTC.

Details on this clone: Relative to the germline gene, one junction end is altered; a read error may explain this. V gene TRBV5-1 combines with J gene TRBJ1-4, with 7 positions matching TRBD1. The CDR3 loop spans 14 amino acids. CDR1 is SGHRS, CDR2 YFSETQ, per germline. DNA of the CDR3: TGCGCCAGCGGCTTACAGGGGTCGGATGAAAAACTGTTTTTT. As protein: CASGLQGSDEKLFF.